Listed below are T cell receptor beta chains from one sample, sequenced in a study of shared clonotypes between healthy human individuals. The repertoire was sequenced with immunoSEQ multiplex PCR; TCRdb's copy has only in-frame clones and lacks some. Of more than 2,000,000 clones in the sample, approximately 95% were seen once. Source material: naive CD4+ T cells from PBMCs. Every receptor here comes from a young man in good health. Some clones in this sample may be carry-over from other donors' samples. CDR3s include the opening cysteine and the closing phenylalanine or tryptophan. The D gene is left open where the match is weak. Where a row states a size, it is once, few, many or the class of an expanded clone; other rows omit it.

>NA|TRBD1|TRBJ2-3|TRBV6-1
TGTGCCAGCCGCACGCCGGGACAGGGCACAGATACGCAGTATTTT
CASRTPGQGTDTQYF
>NA|TRBD1|TRBJ2-3|TRBV30
TGTGCCTGGAGTGTCAGGGGGCGCGAAGATACGCAGTATTTT
CAWSVRGREDTQYF
>NA|NA|TRBJ1-2|TRBV19
TGTGCCTCAGGCTGGGGGGGGCGTGTTGACTATGGCTACACCTTC
CASGWGGRVDYGYTF
>NA|NA|TRBJ2-1|TRBV10-3
TGTGCCTCGGGGAGAATCCCCTACAATGAGCAGTTCTTC
CASGRIPYNEQFF
>NA|TRBD1|TRBJ2-7|TRBV18
TGTGCCAGCTCACCACCATCACCGGGACAGGGGTACGAGCAGTACTTC
CASSPPSPGQGYEQYF
>once|TRBD1|TRBJ2-3|TRBV7-3
TGTGCCAGCAGCTTAGGGGACAGATTCCTTAGCACAGATACGCAGTATTTT
CASSLGDRFLSTDTQYF
>NA|TRBD1|TRBJ2-4|TRBV7-9
TGTGCCAGCAGCCCGTCGGGACAGCACATTCAGTACTTC
CASSPSGQHIQYF
>NA|TRBD1|TRBJ2-3|TRBV9
TGTGCCAGCAGCGTATCGGCAGGGGGTACAGATACGCAGTATTTT
CASSVSAGGTDTQYF
>NA|NA|TRBJ1-4|TRBV5-4
TGTGCCAGCAGCTCGGGTGGTGGGAGGCAGAATGAAAAACTGTTTTTT
CASSSGGGRQNEKLFF
>NA|NA|TRBJ2-5|TRBV27
TGTGCCAGCAGTGGCCGGAGGGGGGAGACCCAGTACTTC
CASSGRRGETQYF
>NA|NA|TRBJ1-5|TRBV19
TGTGCCAGTGAAGTACAGGAAGGTGGTCAGCCCCAGCATTTT
CASEVQEGGQPQHF
>NA|NA|TRBJ1-3|TRBV6-1
TGTGCCAGCAGTGAGGTGGGAAACACCATATATTTT
CASSEVGNTIYF
>NA|NA|TRBJ1-1|TRBV7-2
TGTGCCAGCAGCTTTACCGGGAACACTGAAGCTTTCTTT
CASSFTGNTEAFF
>NA|TRBD1|TRBJ2-1|TRBV10-1
TGCGCCAGCAGTAGGGACACAGGGGTCAATGAGCAGTTCTTC
CASSRDTGVNEQFF
>NA|TRBD1|TRBJ1-1|TRBV2
TGTGCCAGCAGCGTACAGGGGGGCACTGAAGCTTTCTTT
CASSVQGGTEAFF
>NA|TRBD1|TRBJ1-4|TRBV7-2
TGTGCCAGCAGCTTACTAGGGGGCGGTGAAAAACTGTTTTTT
CASSLLGGGEKLFF
>NA|TRBD2|TRBJ2-2|TRBV7-9
TGTGCCAGCAGCTATGGCGGGACTACTCACACCGGGGAGCTGTTTTTT
CASSYGGTTHTGELFF
>NA|TRBD1|TRBJ1-2|TRBV7-3
TGTGCCAGCAGCTTAATAGGGGGCGACTCCCCAATCTACACCTTC
CASSLIGGDSPIYTF
>NA|NA|TRBJ1-1|TRBV30
TGTGCCTGGAGTGTTATGGGGGGGGTGGCTTTCTTT
CAWSVMGGVAFF
>NA|NA|TRBJ1-1|TRBV18
TGTGCCAGCTCACCACAACGGGCGGGGAACACTGAAGCTTTCTTT
CASSPQRAGNTEAFF
>NA|TRBD1|TRBJ2-2|TRBV28
TGTGCCAGCAGTTTTTTGGGACAGGGATTCGGGGAGCTGTTTTTT
CASSFLGQGFGELFF
>NA|NA|TRBJ2-1|TRBV11-2
TGTGCCAGCAGCCTCCCCGGTGAGCAGTTCTTC
CASSLPGEQFF
>NA|NA|TRBJ2-1|TRBV14
TGTGCCAGCAGCGATTACAGGGCCTACTCCTACAATGAGCAGTTCTTC
CASSDYRAYSYNEQFF
>NA|NA|TRBJ1-1|TRBV28
TGTGCCAGCAGGCTCCCGAACACTGAAGCTTTCTTT
CASRLPNTEAFF
>NA|NA|TRBJ1-5|TRBV30
TGTGCCTGGAGCACAGGTAGGGTTCAGCCCCAGCATTTT
CAWSTGRVQPQHF
>NA|TRBD2|TRBJ2-1|TRBV29-1
TGCACCCTGGGCAGCGGGGTATACAATGAGCAGTTCTTC
CTLGSGVYNEQFF
>NA|NA|TRBJ2-2|TRBV7-9
TGTGCCAGCAGCTTAAAACGACAGACCACCGGGGAGCTGTTTTTT
CASSLKRQTTGELFF
>NA|NA|TRBJ2-5|TRBV5-4
TGTGCCAGCAGCTTGGAAGGAAGGGAAGAGACCCAGTACTTC
CASSLEGREETQYF
>NA|NA|TRBJ2-2|TRBV5-1
TGCGCCAGCGGCCCCCCGGGCGGGGAGCTGTTTTTT
CASGPPGGELFF
>NA|NA|TRBJ2-1|TRBV29-1
TGCAGCGTTGAAGCGGCGAGACCCCTGGCAAATGAGCAGTTCTTC
CSVEAARPLANEQFF
>NA|NA|TRBJ2-1|TRBV27
TGTGCCAGCAGTTTATCCGGGTTAAATGAGCAGTTCTTC
CASSLSGLNEQFF
>NA|NA|TRBJ2-2|TRBV5-1
TGCGCCAGCAGTGGAGCGAAAAACACCGGGGAGCTGTTTTTT
CASSGAKNTGELFF
>NA|NA|TRBJ1-5|TRBV9
TGTGCCAGCAGCGCGGACGGGGACAACAGCAATCAGCCCCAGCATTTT
CASSADGDNSNQPQHF
>once|NA|TRBJ2-6|TRBV11-2
TGTGCCAGCAGCGAGTACCGCTTTGACGGACCCTCTGGGGCCAACGTCCTGACTTTC
CASSEYRFDGPSGANVLTF
>NA|NA|TRBJ2-7|TRBV30
TGTGCCTGGAGTGGAAAACCAGGGGCTCCTGACGAGCAGTACTTC
CAWSGKPGAPDEQYF
>NA|NA|TRBJ1-1|TRBV5-8
TGTGCCAGCAGCTCGAGGGTGGGGGTAGGAGCTTTCTTT
CASSSRVGVGAFF
>NA|NA|TRBJ2-7|TRBV11-2
TGTGCCAGCACCCCAGTGAGGAGCTCCTACGAGCAGTACTTC
CASTPVRSSYEQYF
>NA|NA|TRBJ2-1|TRBV5-1
TGCGCCAGCAGCTCTCAGGCGGGCGTGAACAATGAGCAGTTCTTC
CASSSQAGVNNEQFF
>NA|TRBD2|TRBJ2-7|TRBV2
TGTGCCAGCATCGGGGGGGGAAGCTCCTACGAGCAGTACTTC
CASIGGGSSYEQYF
>NA|NA|TRBJ1-2|TRBV7-3
TGTGCCAGCAGCTTAGAGGGGGTCAACTATGGCTACACCTTC
CASSLEGVNYGYTF